The 26 T cell receptor beta chains presented below share a single source sample, sequenced in a study of T cells expressing NK-cell markers (dated by TCRdb to 2018 to 2021). Libraries were constructed by 5' RACE. TCRdb names Illumina HiSeq 2000 as the instrument used. Following reprocessing of the reads by TCRdb, the data hold one row per CDR3 protein sequence and no DNA is available. This sample's table lists over 150,000 distinct CDR3 sequences. The ten largest clones take up around 20% of the sample. The sequenced sample was blood T cells: a sorted CD56 or NKG2C T cell subset, CD4+ or CD8+ T cells, or bulk PBMC T cells (not recorded which). The receptors stem from a man aged 18 to 69 in good health.

V gene TRBV14 combines with J gene TRBJ2-1; the TCRdb call, TRBD2, lacks DNA for checking. Germline loops: CDR1 SGHDN, CDR2 FVKESK. The CDR3 spans 16 residues. CDR3 protein: CASSQDAEGFYNEQFF. The full variable domain, completed using reference TRBV14 and TRBJ2-1, is EAGVTQFPSHSVIEKGQTVTLRCDPISGHDNLYWYRRVMGKEIKFLLHFVKESKQDESGMPNNRFLAERTGGTYSTLKVQPAELEDSGVYFCASSQDAEGFYNEQFFGPGTRLTVL.

V is TRBV10-3 and J is TRBJ2-1. The CDR3 is 16 amino acids. Germline assignment: CDR1 ENHRY and CDR2 SYGVKD. The CDR3 is CAISESWLSSYNEQFF.

The rearrangement links TRBV4-1 to TRBJ1-3. Germline loops: CDR1 MGHRA, CDR2 YSYEKL. The CDR3 is made up of 16 amino acids. This chain's CDR3 is CASSPTMSLLGNTIYF.

The chain joins TRBV6-1 to TRBJ2-5. Germline V gene lookup returns CDR1 MNHNS and CDR2 SASEGT. The CDR3 extends over 13 amino acids. The CDR3 sequence: CASSVGWGETQYF.

The chain employs TRBV27 and TRBJ2-5; with no DNA, the TCRdb D assignment of TRBD2 cannot be verified. CDR1 MNHEY and CDR2 SMNVEV come from the germline V gene (reference sequence). The CDR3 runs to 14 residues. The CDR3 loop reads CASSRGSARETQYF.

This chain links TRBV11-1 with TRBJ1-1; TCRdb gives TRBD1 as the D gene, but with no DNA this cannot be confirmed. The CDR3 is made up of 16 amino acids. Germline lookup yields CDR1 SGHAT and CDR2 FQDESV (reference sequence). The CDR3: CASSLAWTELNTEAFF.

The chain employs TRBV5-6 and TRBJ2-5; the TCRdb call, TRBD2, lacks DNA for checking. This CDR3 is built from 15 residues. Germline V gene lookup returns CDR1 SGHDT and CDR2 YYEEEE. CDR3 in amino acids: CASSSAGLAVETQYF.

The chain employs TRBV7-9 and TRBJ2-1; TCRdb's D call of TRBD1 is untestable without DNA. CDR1 and CDR2 (germline): SEHNR, FQNEAQ (reference sequence). The CDR3 has 17 amino acids. The CDR3 region is CASSTRQGRRRHNEQFF.

The chain is built from TRBV11-2 and TRBJ1-2; with no DNA, the TCRdb D assignment of TRBD1 cannot be verified. The CDR3 extends over 14 amino acids. Germline V CDR1 and CDR2: SGHAT, FQNNGV. The CDR3: CASSPRQGRGGYTF.

The chain couples TRBV27 to TRBJ1-2. This CDR3 spans 13 amino acids. CDR1 is MNHEY, CDR2 SMNVEV, per germline (reference sequence). The CDR3 reads CASSFDIFYGYTF.

This chain links TRBV7-9 with TRBJ2-5; the D call from TCRdb, TRBD1, cannot be confirmed without DNA. This CDR3 comprises 15 residues. The germline V gene encodes CDR1 SEHNR and CDR2 FQNEAQ (reference sequence). The CDR3 sequence is CASSLRQGAQETQYF.

This sequence joins TRBV11-1 and TRBJ2-7; the D gene TCRdb calls, TRBD1, cannot be checked with no DNA. The CDR3 is 18 residues long. CDR1 is SGHAT, CDR2 FQDESV, per germline (reference sequence). The CDR3 protein is CASSPSPGQGASSHEQYF.

CDR3 region: CASSTLPSGDEQFF. V gene TRBV6-2 or TRBV6-3 combines with J gene TRBJ2-1; the TRBD2 assignment by TCRdb is unverifiable without DNA. Germline CDR1 and CDR2: MNHEY and SVGEGT. The CDR3 is 14 residues long.

V and J are TRBV3-1 and TRBJ2-7; TCRdb lists TRBD2, though no DNA is available to test this call. The CDR3 runs to 13 residues. Per the germline V gene, CDR1 is LGHDT and CDR2 is YNNKEL (reference sequence). The CDR3 loop is CASRGVFPYEQYF.

V gene TRBV3-1 combines with J gene TRBJ1-1. Per germline, CDR1 LGHDT and CDR2 YNNKEL (reference sequence). This CDR3 spans 14 amino acids. Here the CDR3 reads CASSQGFGNTEAFF.

V and J are TRBV6-1 and TRBJ1-1; without DNA, the TCRdb call of TRBD1 cannot be checked. This CDR3 is built from 13 residues. The V gene's germline CDR1 is MNHNS and CDR2 SASEGT. This CDR3 reads CASTLRGAPEAFF.

The chain recombines TRBV5-6 with TRBJ2-7; TCRdb calls TRBD1, which cannot be checked without DNA. Germline V gene lookup returns CDR1 SGHDT and CDR2 YYEEEE. The CDR3 totals 15 residues. The CDR3 sequence: CASSLPGQGADEQYF.

Here the CDR3 reads CASSFETTNTGELFF. The chain has TRBV12-3 or TRBV12-4 and TRBJ2-2. The CDR3 runs 15 residues.

J is TRBJ1-5 and V is TRBV30. CDR1 and CDR2 from the germline V gene are GTSNPN and SVGIG (reference sequence). This CDR3 has 15 residues. The CDR3 protein is CAWSPPTRQSAPQHF.

This chain uses TRBV29-1 with TRBJ1-2. CDR1 and CDR2 (germline): SQVTM, ANQGSEA. There are 15 residues in the CDR3. CDR3 sequence: CSVEGGPLLGYGYTF.

The chain recombines TRBV9 with TRBJ2-1; checking the TCRdb D call of TRBD1 is not possible without DNA. The CDR3 is made up of 16 amino acids. Germline-derived CDR1 and CDR2 are SGDLS and YYNGEE. CDR3 protein: CASSVEDPTGWDEQFF.

This rearrangement joins TRBV5-1 to TRBJ2-1; TCRdb's D call of TRBD1 is untestable without DNA. The CDR3 is 14 residues long. Germline V lookup: CDR1 SGHRS, CDR2 YFSETQ. CDR3 region: CASSLAQQGESRVF.

The V gene is TRBV7-9, the J gene TRBJ1-2; no DNA is available, so the TRBD1 call from TCRdb remains unchecked. The CDR3 runs 14 residues. CDR1 SEHNR and CDR2 FQNEAQ come from the germline V gene (reference sequence). This CDR3 is CASTGTGINYGYTF.

The chain couples TRBV19 to TRBJ1-5; without DNA, the TCRdb call of TRBD1 cannot be checked. Per germline, CDR1 LNHDA and CDR2 SQIVND (reference sequence). The CDR3 is 15 residues long. CDR3 sequence: CASSSGQGFSQPQHF.

J is TRBJ1-1 and V is TRBV12-3 or TRBV12-4; absent DNA, TCRdb's TRBD1 call cannot be checked. The CDR3 extends over 13 amino acids. The CDR3 here is CASSLGQGFGAFF.

This chain uses TRBV7-9 with TRBJ1-1; TCRdb's D call, TRBD1, is unchecked because there is no DNA. Germline assignment: CDR1 SEHNR and CDR2 FQNEAQ (reference sequence). CDR3 length: 15 amino acids. CDR3: CASSESGHMNTEAFF.